This T cell receptor beta chain was observed in a study of shared clonotypes between healthy human individuals. Study conclusions and caveats: Genetic and exposure-history diversity was limited by the few donors. Estimated clonotype richness was generally higher in naive than memory subsets.

CDR3 length equals 12 residues. V gave up 3 bases and J gave up 7 bases, with 6 bases separating them. Germline CDR1 and CDR2: PRHDT and FYEKMQ (reference sequence). Some clones are missing from TCRdb's copy, which holds only in-frame ones; the method was immunoSEQ multiplex PCR. Seen here are roughly 550,000 clones, 95% observed once, and the top ten hold roughly 0.1%. Terminally differentiated effector memory CD45RA+ cells were excluded by CCR7 positive selection of CD45RO-negative cells. A note on this clone: The antigen remains unidentified. At the DNA level, this CDR3 is encoded by other sequences in the same sample as well.

Sequences were obtained from naive CD8+ T cells sorted from blood. The V and J genes are TRBV13 and TRBJ1-4; D not certain. This sequence originates from a woman under 40 in good health. Written as DNA, the CDR3 is TGTGCCAGCAGCTTGTTGGGTGAAAAACTGTTTTTT. It yields the protein CASSLLGEKLFF. Filled out from reference TRBV13 and TRBJ1-4, the complete variable domain reads AAGVIQSPRHLIKEKRETATLKCYPIPRHDTVYWYQQGPGQDPQFLISFYEKMQSDKGSIPDRFSAQQFSDYHSELNMSSLELGDSALYFCASSLLGEKLFFGSGTQLSVL.